Below, 24 T cell receptor beta chains from the same sample are listed, as sequenced in a study of shared T cell receptors in the human thymus. Clones were read by immunoSEQ multiplex PCR, and TCRdb kept only the in-frame ones, dropping some. The table records 640,000 or so clones, 70% to 90% of them present only once. This sample also appeared in a second study, on human thymus T cells.

The source material was thymocytes. All receptors come from a boy younger than two with a congenital heart defect.

The rearrangement joins TRBV5-1 to TRBJ2-7; TRBD2 matches 16 bases. The junction had 3 bases not matched to a gene; V was cut back by 5 bases and J by 4 bases. Germline CDR1 reads SGHRS; CDR2 reads YFSETQ. The CDR3 consists of 15 residues. The CDR3 DNA reads as TGCGCCAGCAGGGGACTAGCGGGGGGGCGGTACGAGCAGTACTTC. It encodes CASRGLAGGRYEQYF.

V and J are TRBV29-1 and TRBJ2-1, with 10 nucleotides matching TRBD2. Germline CDR1 and CDR2: SQVTM and ANQGSEA. The CDR3 length is 16 residues. The V and J ends lost 3 bases and 4 bases, in that order; junction bases with no gene match: 9. CDR3 sequence: CSVDEGMGLAYNEQFF. DNA of the CDR3: TGCAGCGTTGACGAGGGGATGGGACTAGCGTACAATGAGCAGTTCTTC.

In this sample, this clone turned up a few times. The gene calls are TRBV2 and TRBJ1-5; D is unresolved. The CDR3 covers 18 residues. V lost 0 bases and J lost 6, with 21 bases in between. From germline, CDR1 is SNHLY and CDR2 FYNNEI. DNA of the CDR3: TGTGCCAGCAGTGAAGCGGGGTTGAGGGAGAAGGGAGGTCAGCCCCAGCATTTT. Translated, it gives CASSEAGLREKGGQPQHF.

V is TRBV28 and J is TRBJ1-5; the D gene is possibly TRBD1 (6 bases). Germline V gene sequence: CDR1 MDHEN, CDR2 SYDVKM. The CDR3 is made up of 14 amino acids. Trimming pared 7 bases from V and 2 bases from J, leaving 12 bases between. CDR3 nucleotides: TGTGCCAGCATGGGCCGACAGGGCAATCAGCCCCAGCATTTT. Translation gives CASMGRQGNQPQHF.

The gene calls are TRBV4-1 and TRBJ1-1; 10 nucleotides line up with TRBD1. Trimming at V came to 3 bases and at J to 5 bases, leaving 18 bases not matched to a gene. The V gene's germline CDR1 is MGHRA and CDR2 YSYEKL. This CDR3 contains 19 residues. The CDR3 region has the DNA TGCGCCAGCAGCCAGGGGGGGCGGGACAGGGGATTCGAGATGACTGAAGCTTTCTTT. Amino acid sequence: CASSQGGRDRGFEMTEAFF.

V usage is TRBV30 and J usage is TRBJ2-4; 8 bases are shared with TRBD1. J gave up 2 bases and V 5 bases, and 14 bases lay outside the gene matches. CDR1 is GTSNPN, CDR2 SVGIG, per germline (reference sequence). This CDR3 contains 17 residues. The CDR3 coding sequence is TGTGCCTGGGCGCGGGACAGGCCACCAAAATCCAAAAACATTCAGTACTTC. This encodes CAWARDRPPKSKNIQYF.

The V gene is TRBV7-9, the J gene TRBJ2-1, with 9 bases lining up with TRBD2. The CDR3 is 16 residues long. Looked up from germline, CDR1 is SEHNR and CDR2 is FQNEAQ (reference sequence). With V trimmed by 1 base and J by 12 bases, 13 bases remained unmatched. The CDR3 DNA reads as TGTGCCAGCAGCTTAGGGATTGACGCGGGAGGGCCTGGGCAGTTCTTC. It yields the protein CASSLGIDAGGPGQFF.

The chain employs TRBV19 and TRBJ2-7, with TRBD2 as a possible D gene (7 bases). Trimming left V 3 bases short and J 3 bases short, with 15 bases between. The CDR3 spans 15 residues. Germline V CDR1 and CDR2: LNHDA, SQIVND (reference sequence). The CDR3 DNA is TGTGCCAGTAGTATGAGGGGGGGCCTCTGCTACGAGCAGTACTTC. This sequence encodes CASSMRGGLCYEQYF.

The chain combines TRBV4-3 with TRBJ2-7, with 10 bases matching TRBD1. Per the germline V gene, CDR1 is LGHNA and CDR2 is YSLEER. This CDR3 is 16 amino acids long. V lost 1 base, J lost 6 bases, and 9 bases stayed unmatched. The DNA of the CDR3 is TGCGCCAGCAGCCAAGGTTCCGGGACAGGGGTTAGCGAGCAGTACTTC. This encodes CASSQGSGTGVSEQYF.

This clone was detected only a few times. V is TRBV7-6 and J is TRBJ2-5; 11 bases fit TRBD1. CDR1 and CDR2 from the germline V gene are SGHVS and FNYEAQ. The V and J ends lost 4 bases and 5 bases, in that order; junction bases with no gene match: 15. The CDR3 is made up of 18 amino acids. DNA of the CDR3: TGTGCCAGCAGCTCGGAAGCCGGGACAGGGGGGTTGGGGGAGACCCAGTACTTC. It translates to CASSSEAGTGGLGETQYF. Full variable domain (rest looked up from reference TRBV7-6 and TRBJ2-5): GAGVSQSPRYKVTKRGQDVALRCDPISGHVSLYWYRQALGQGPEFLTYFNYEAQQDKSGLPNDRFSAERPEGSISTLTIQRTEQRDSAMYRCASSSEAGTGGLGETQYFGPGTRLLVL.

The rearrangement links TRBV2 to TRBJ2-5; D remains ambiguous. The CDR3 consists of 13 residues. CDR1 SNHLY and CDR2 FYNNEI come from the germline V gene. The V end was cut by 4 bases, the J end by 9 bases, with 15 bases between. The CDR3 loop is CASSVLTPEAQYF. The CDR3 coding sequence is TGTGCCAGCAGTGTTCTCACCCCCGAGGCCCAGTACTTC. Drawing the rest from reference TRBV2 and TRBJ2-5, the complete variable domain is EPEVTQTPSHQVTQMGQEVILRCVPISNHLYFYWYRQILGQKVEFLVSFYNNEISEKSEIFDDQFSVERPDGSNFTLKIRSTKLEDSAMYFCASSVLTPEAQYFGPGTRLLVL.

The chain carries TRBV7-9 and TRBJ2-1; D gene unclear. Looked up from germline, CDR1 is SEHNR and CDR2 is FQNEAQ (reference sequence). Trimming took 1 base from V and 7 from J, leaving 11 bases between them. This CDR3 is 14 amino acids long. The CDR3 loop reads CASSLGVRYNEQFF. For the CDR3, the DNA is TGTGCCAGCAGCTTAGGAGTCCGCTATAATGAGCAGTTCTTC.

This clone was counted once. This same CDR3 is encoded by further DNA sequences in the sample. The V call is TRBV11-2, the J call TRBJ2-7; 14 positions match TRBD2. V gave up 5 bases and J gave up 2 bases; unmatched junction bases: 2. The CDR3 sequence is 15 residues long. Germline V gives CDR1 SGHAT, CDR2 FQNNGV. For the CDR3, the DNA is TGTGCCAGCAGCAAGGGACTAGCGGGGGCCTACGAGCAGTACTTC. Protein: CASSKGLAGAYEQYF.

This chain links TRBV9 with TRBJ1-1, with D hard to call. Germline CDR1 and CDR2: SGDLS and YYNGEE. The ends were cut back, 4 bases at V and 3 bases at J, with 19 bases in the middle. This CDR3 is 16 amino acids long. The CDR3 coding sequence is TGTGCCAGCAGCCCCGGTGGGCAAGCGGGTTACACTGAAGCTTTCTTT. The encoded protein is CASSPGGQAGYTEAFF.

V and J are TRBV10-3 and TRBJ1-3; D ambiguous. This CDR3 comprises 23 residues. CDR1 and CDR2 from the germline V gene are ENHRY and SYGVKD. The V gene lost 2 bases and the J gene lost 3 bases, with 35 bases spanning the gap. This CDR3 is CAISEPIRGSTGRTAKGGNTIYF. In DNA form, the CDR3 reads TGTGCCATCAGTGAGCCGATTCGGGGTAGTACCGGGAGAACGGCCAAGGGTGGAAACACCATATATTTT.

The chain links TRBV5-1 to TRBJ2-1; D is ambiguous. CDR3 length: 12 residues. CDR1 SGHRS and CDR2 YFSETQ come from the germline V gene. Trimming removed 1 base from V and 7 bases from J, with 6 bases in between. CDR3 amino acids: CASSLFRNEQFF. The CDR3 nucleotides read TGCGCCAGCAGCTTGTTCCGGAATGAGCAGTTCTTC.

Comment on this clone: Relative to the germline gene, one junction end is altered; a read error may explain this. This chain's CDR3 is CANSPQGRNYGYTF. CDR3 nucleotide sequence: TGTGCCAACAGCCCCCAGGGCCGTAACTATGGCTACACCTTC. The chain is built from TRBV7-2 and TRBJ1-2, with D perhaps TRBD1 (5 bases). The CDR3 covers 14 residues. Per the germline V gene, CDR1 is SGHTA and CDR2 is FQGNSA.

The J gene is TRBJ2-1, the V gene TRBV4-1; 7 positions match TRBD1. J lost 4 bases, V lost 3 bases, and 12 bases had no gene match. Germline-derived CDR1 and CDR2 are MGHRA and YSYEKL. CDR3 length equals 17 residues. The CDR3 is CASSQAQGPLDYNEQFF. In nucleotides, the CDR3 is TGCGCCAGCAGCCAGGCACAGGGGCCCTTGGATTACAATGAGCAGTTCTTC.

CDR3 in amino acids: CASSWDRGSLPQETQYF. CDR3 in DNA: TGCGCCAGCAGCTGGGACAGGGGATCGTTGCCCCAAGAGACCCAGTACTTC. The V call is TRBV5-1, the J call TRBJ2-5; 10 nucleotides align to TRBD1. In germline, CDR1 is SGHRS, CDR2 YFSETQ. V was clipped by 3 bases and J by 1 base; unmatched bases: 9. The CDR3 has 17 residues.

The chain is built from TRBV28 and TRBJ2-2, with D hard to call. The CDR3 runs to 12 residues. Germline CDR1 and CDR2: MDHEN and SYDVKM. V was cut by 5 bases and J by 3 bases, with 4 bases left in between. The CDR3 sequence: CASSQDTGELFF. The CDR3 nucleotides are TGTGCCAGCAGTCAGGACACCGGGGAGCTGTTTTTT.

V gene TRBV4-3 combines with J gene TRBJ1-2; no clear D. Germline loops: CDR1 LGHNA, CDR2 YSLEER. The V end was cut by 1 base, the J end by 6 bases, with 15 bases between. This CDR3 region has 15 residues. The DNA of the CDR3 is TGCGCCAGCAGCCAAGTCCTCCGGGAGAAAGATGGCTACACCTTC. It encodes CASSQVLREKDGYTF.

This chain connects TRBV29-1 to TRBJ1-2; 7 bases align to TRBD1. CDR1 and CDR2 from the germline V gene are SQVTM and ANQGSEA. The CDR3 is 15 amino acids. Trimming cost V 6 bases and J 2 bases; bases outside gene matches: 12. CDR3 DNA: TGCAGCGTGGCCGGACAGGCGAAGAAAAACTATGGCTACACCTTC. The encoded protein is CSVAGQAKKNYGYTF.

The rearrangement uses TRBV28 and TRBJ2-1, with D tentatively TRBD1 (5 bases). CDR1 MDHEN and CDR2 SYDVKM come from the germline V gene. This CDR3 has 17 amino acids. V gave up 5 bases and J gave up 6 bases, with 23 bases separating them. As DNA, the CDR3 is TGTGCCAGCAGTCTGTATGGTTGGGGCGTCGGCCCCAATGAGCAGTTCTTC. Its translation: CASSLYGWGVGPNEQFF. The whole variable domain, remainder taken from reference TRBV28 and TRBJ2-1, is DVKVTQSSRYLVKRTGEKVFLECVQDMDHENMFWYRQDPGLGLRLIYFSYDVKMKEKGDIPEGYSVSREKKERFSLILESASTNQTSMYLCASSLYGWGVGPNEQFFGPGTRLTVL.

This clone turned up a few times. The CDR3 coding sequence is TGTGCCAGCAGCTCTCCGGGGGACAGGTTTTCACCCCTCCACTTT. It specifies CASSSPGDRFSPLHF. The chain employs TRBV5-6 and TRBJ1-6; 8 bases line up with TRBD1. CDR3 length: 15 amino acids. Trimming at V came to 3 bases and at J to 9 bases, leaving 8 bases not matched to a gene. Germline CDR1 and CDR2: SGHDT and YYEEEE.